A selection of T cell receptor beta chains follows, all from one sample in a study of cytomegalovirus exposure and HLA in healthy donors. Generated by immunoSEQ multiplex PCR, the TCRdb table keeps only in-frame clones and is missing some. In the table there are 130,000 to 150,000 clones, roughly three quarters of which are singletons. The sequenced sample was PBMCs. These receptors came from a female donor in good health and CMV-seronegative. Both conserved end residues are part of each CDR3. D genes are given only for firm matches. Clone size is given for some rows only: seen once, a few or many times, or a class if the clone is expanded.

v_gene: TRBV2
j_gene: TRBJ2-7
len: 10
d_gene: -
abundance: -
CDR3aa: CASILYEQYF
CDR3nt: TGTGCCAGCATCCTCTACGAGCAGTACTTC

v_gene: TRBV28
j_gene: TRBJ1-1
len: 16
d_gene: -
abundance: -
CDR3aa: CASSETSTKRYTEAFF
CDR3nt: TGTGCCAGCAGTGAGACATCAACGAAAAGATACACTGAAGCTTTCTTT

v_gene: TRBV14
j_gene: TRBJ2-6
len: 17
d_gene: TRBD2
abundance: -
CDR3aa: CASRGGGGSSGANVLTF
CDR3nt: TGTGCCAGCCGTGGGGGGGGAGGAAGCTCTGGGGCCAACGTCCTGACTTTC

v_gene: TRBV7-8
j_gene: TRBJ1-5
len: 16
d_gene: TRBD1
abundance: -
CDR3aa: CASSPFVKGAYQPQHF
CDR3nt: TGTGCCAGCAGTCCCTTCGTCAAGGGGGCCTATCAGCCCCAGCATTTT

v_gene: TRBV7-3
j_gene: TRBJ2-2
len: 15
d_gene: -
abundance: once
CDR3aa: CASSLGPANTGELFF
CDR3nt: TGTGCCAGCAGCTTAGGCCCCGCGAACACCGGGGAGCTGTTTTTT

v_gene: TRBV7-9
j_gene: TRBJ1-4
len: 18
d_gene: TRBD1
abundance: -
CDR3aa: CASTLGDRGPATNEKLFF
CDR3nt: TGTGCCAGCACCCTAGGGGACAGGGGGCCTGCAACTAATGAAAAACTGTTTTTT

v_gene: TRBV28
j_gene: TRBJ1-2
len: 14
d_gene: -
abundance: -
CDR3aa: CASSSPPGTNGYTF
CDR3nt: TGTGCCAGCAGTTCACCCCCGGGGACAAATGGCTACACCTTC

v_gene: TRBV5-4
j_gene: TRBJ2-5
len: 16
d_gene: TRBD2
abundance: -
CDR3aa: CASSPILAGGQETQYF
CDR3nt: TGTGCCAGCAGCCCCATCCTAGCGGGGGGGCAAGAGACCCAGTACTTC

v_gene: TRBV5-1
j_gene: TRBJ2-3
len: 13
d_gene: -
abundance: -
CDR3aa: CASSGLITDTQYF
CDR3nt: TGCGCCAGCAGCGGGCTGATCACAGATACGCAGTATTTT

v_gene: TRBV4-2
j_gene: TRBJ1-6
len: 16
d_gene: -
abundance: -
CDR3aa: CASSPRRGEGNSPLHF
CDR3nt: TGTGCCAGCAGCCCTCGCAGGGGAGAGGGGAATTCACCCCTCCACTTT

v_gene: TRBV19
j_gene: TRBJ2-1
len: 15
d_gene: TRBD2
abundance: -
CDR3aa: CASRSRAGGPNEQFF
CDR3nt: TGTGCCAGTAGAAGTCGAGCGGGAGGGCCGAATGAGCAGTTCTTC

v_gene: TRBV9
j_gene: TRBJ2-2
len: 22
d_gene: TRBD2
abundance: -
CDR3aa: CASSSTEPGLAEMRKRAGELFF
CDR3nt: TGTGCCAGCAGCTCGACCGAACCGGGACTAGCGGAGATGAGGAAGAGGGCCGGGGAGCTGTTTTTT

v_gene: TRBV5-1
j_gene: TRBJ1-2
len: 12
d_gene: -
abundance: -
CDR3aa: CASRDSFYGYTF
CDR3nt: TGCGCCAGCCGAGACAGCTTCTATGGCTACACCTTC

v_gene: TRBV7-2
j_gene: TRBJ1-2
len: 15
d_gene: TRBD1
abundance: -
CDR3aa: CASSSGGPEPYGYTF
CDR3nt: TGTGCCAGCAGTTCAGGGGGGCCCGAGCCCTATGGCTACACCTTC

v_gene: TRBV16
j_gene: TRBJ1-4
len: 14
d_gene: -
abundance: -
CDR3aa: CASSQFEQPQKLFF
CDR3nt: TGTGCCAGCAGCCAATTTGAACAGCCGCAAAAACTGTTTTTT

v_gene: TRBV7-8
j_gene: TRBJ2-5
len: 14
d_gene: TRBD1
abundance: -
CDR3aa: CASSWGQQEETQYF
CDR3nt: TGTGCCAGCAGCTGGGGACAGCAAGAAGAGACCCAGTACTTC

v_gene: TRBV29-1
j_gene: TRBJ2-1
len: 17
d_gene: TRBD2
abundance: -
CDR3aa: CSAEGQTTSGGYNEQFF
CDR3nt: TGCAGCGCTGAGGGACAGACGACTAGCGGGGGATACAATGAGCAGTTCTTC

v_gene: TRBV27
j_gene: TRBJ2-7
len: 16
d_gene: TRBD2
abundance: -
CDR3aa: CASSPRLAGGLNEQYF
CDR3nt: TGTGCCAGCAGTCCACGACTAGCGGGGGGGCTCAACGAGCAGTACTTC

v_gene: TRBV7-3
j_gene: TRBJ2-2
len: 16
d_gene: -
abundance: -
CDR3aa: CASSSGTPVGTGELFF
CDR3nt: TGTGCCAGCAGCTCCGGGACTCCGGTGGGCACCGGGGAGCTGTTTTTT

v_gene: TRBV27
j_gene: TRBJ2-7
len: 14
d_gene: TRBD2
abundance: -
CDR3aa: CASSFAGGSYEQYF
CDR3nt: TGTGCCAGCAGCTTTGCGGGAGGCTCCTACGAGCAGTACTTC

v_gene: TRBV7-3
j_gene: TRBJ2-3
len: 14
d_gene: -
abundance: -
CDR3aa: CASSYRAGTDTQYF
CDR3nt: TGTGCCAGCAGTTACAGGGCCGGCACAGATACGCAGTATTTT

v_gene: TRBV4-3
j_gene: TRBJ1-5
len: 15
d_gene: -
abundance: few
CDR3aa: CASSQGREFGQPQHF
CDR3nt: TGCGCCAGCAGCCAAGGGAGGGAGTTCGGACAGCCCCAGCATTTT

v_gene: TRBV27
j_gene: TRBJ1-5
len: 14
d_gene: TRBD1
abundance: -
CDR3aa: CASSLQGENQPQHF
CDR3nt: TGTGCCAGCAGTTTACAGGGGGAGAATCAGCCCCAGCATTTT

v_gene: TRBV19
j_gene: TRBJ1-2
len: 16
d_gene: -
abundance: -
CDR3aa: CASSISARGGGHGYTF
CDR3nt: TGTGCCAGTAGTATATCGGCCCGCGGGGGGGGGCATGGCTACACCTTC

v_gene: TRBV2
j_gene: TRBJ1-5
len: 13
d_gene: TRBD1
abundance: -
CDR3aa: CASSSDRDQPQHF
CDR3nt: TGTGCCAGCAGCTCCGACAGGGATCAGCCCCAGCATTTT

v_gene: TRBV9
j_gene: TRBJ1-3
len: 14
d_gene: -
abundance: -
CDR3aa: CASRRGGDGNTIYF
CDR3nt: TGTGCCAGCAGAAGGGGAGGGGACGGAAACACCATATATTTT

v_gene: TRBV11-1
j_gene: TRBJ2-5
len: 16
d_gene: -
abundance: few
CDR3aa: CASSPVRLAAGETQYF
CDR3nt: TGTGCCAGCAGCCCCGTCAGGTTGGCAGCCGGAGAGACCCAGTACTTC

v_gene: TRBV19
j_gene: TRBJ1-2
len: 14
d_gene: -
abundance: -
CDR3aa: CASSISWGGEGYPF
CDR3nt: TGTGCCAGTAGTATAAGTTGGGGCGGAGAAGGCTACCCCTTC

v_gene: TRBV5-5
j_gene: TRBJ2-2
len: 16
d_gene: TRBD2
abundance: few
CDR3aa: CASSSSGGAGTGELFF
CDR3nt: TGTGCCAGCAGCTCTAGCGGGGGGGCCGGAACCGGGGAGCTGTTTTTT

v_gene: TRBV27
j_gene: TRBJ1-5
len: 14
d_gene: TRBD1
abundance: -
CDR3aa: CASRRQGGGQPQHF
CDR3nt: TGTGCCAGCCGACGACAGGGTGGGGGACAGCCCCAGCATTTT

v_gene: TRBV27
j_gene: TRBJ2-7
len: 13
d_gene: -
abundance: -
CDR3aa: CASSLSRRHEQYF
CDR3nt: TGTGCCAGCAGTTTATCCCGGAGGCACGAGCAGTACTTC